What follows are 15 T cell receptor beta chains derived from one specimen sequenced in a study of OX40 agonist ivuxolimab in advanced cancers. The method behind the library was the immunoSEQ multiplex PCR assay. TCRdb took this table from immuneACCESS and kept in-frame rearrangements with V and J called. Such tables lack part of the clones; where checked against another copy, unresolved V genes explain under half of the gap, and the rest is unexplained. This sample comprises 50,000 to 70,000 clones, roughly 85% of them detected only once. Approximately 0.76% of the sample rests with the top ten. The material was CD4+ or CD8+ T cells sorted from blood, obtained in a trial of the OX40 agonist ivuxolimab. Every receptor here comes from an adult with an advanced solid tumor such as melanoma, head and neck, liver or kidney cancer.

The chain uses TRBV15 and TRBJ2-3, with D possibly TRBD2 on 5 matching bases. Germline V gives CDR1 LNHNV, CDR2 YYDKDF (reference sequence). V was cut by 1 base and J by 0 bases, with 8 bases left in between. The CDR3 extends over 15 amino acids. The CDR3, as DNA: TGTGCCACCAGCAGAGCAGAGGGCAGCACAGATACGCAGTATTTT. It is translated as CATSRAEGSTDTQYF.

The chain links TRBV5-1 to TRBJ2-1, with 11 nucleotides matching TRBD2. V was pared by 4 bases and J by 0 bases, with 15 bases of the junction left unmatched. CDR1 and CDR2 (germline): SGHRS, YFSETQ. This CDR3 has 20 amino acids. CDR3 bases: TGCGCCAGCAGCAACTTACCGGGACTAGCGGAGGGTAGCTCCTACAATGAGCAGTTCTTC. This sequence encodes CASSNLPGLAEGSSYNEQFF.

This clone was seen more than once but under ten times. The chain is built from TRBV7-6 and TRBJ1-6; a weak D match, TRBD1 (5 bases). Trimming took off 4 bases at V and 10 bases at J, with 14 bases between the two ends. The V gene's germline CDR1 is SGHVS and CDR2 FNYEAQ. The CDR3 totals 14 residues. The chain's CDR3 is CASSSAGTASPLHF. As DNA, the CDR3 is TGTGCCAGCAGCTCGGCAGGGACGGCGTCACCCCTCCACTTT.

V gene TRBV9 combines with J gene TRBJ2-1; 12 bases are a match to TRBD2. Per germline, CDR1 SGDLS and CDR2 YYNGEE. The CDR3 covers 14 residues. The V segment lost 4 bases and the J segment 8 bases; nucleotides outside the gene matches: 4. The CDR3 DNA reads TGTGCCAGCAGCCCTCTAGCGGGGGGGCATGAGCAGTTCTTC. Encoded protein: CASSPLAGGHEQFF.

This chain joins TRBV7-9 and TRBJ1-2, with TRBD1 matching 9 bases. Germline V gene lookup returns CDR1 SEHNR and CDR2 FQNEAQ (reference sequence). J gave up 9 bases and V 10 bases, and 15 bases lay outside the gene matches. This CDR3 contains 14 residues. CDR3 DNA sequence: TGTGCCACCGGGGTTGGACAGGGGACTATTAGCTACACCTTC. Translating it yields CATGVGQGTISYTF.

The chain recombines TRBV5-1 with TRBJ1-4; 8 bases agree with TRBD1. The CDR3 is 18 amino acids. The V gene end was trimmed by 4 bases and the J gene end by 1 base; junction bases not matched to a gene: 12. The germline CDR1 and CDR2 sequences are SGHRS and YFSETQ. The CDR3 DNA sequence: TGCGCCAGCAGCGCCCTGACAGGGGCCGGATTAACTAATGAAAAACTGTTTTTT. As protein: CASSALTGAGLTNEKLFF.

The chain has TRBV6-5 and TRBJ2-7; no definite D call. Germline V gives CDR1 MNHEY, CDR2 SVGAGI. V dropped 8 bases and J dropped 4 bases, with 9 bases sitting between them. The CDR3 runs to 11 residues. The DNA of the CDR3 is TGTGCCAGCGCCACAGCTTACGAGCAGTACTTC. It is translated as CASATAYEQYF.

The rearrangement joins TRBV27 to TRBJ1-4; D is perhaps TRBD1 (5 bases). Germline CDR1 and CDR2: MNHEY and SMNVEV (reference sequence). Deletions cut 5 bases from V and 5 bases from J, with 15 bases between. This CDR3 region has 15 residues. In nucleotides, the CDR3 is TGTGCCAGCAGTATGGGGCACGGAGCGAATGAAAAACTGTTTTTT. Amino acids: CASSMGHGANEKLFF.

This clone was detected only a few times. This sequence joins TRBV11-3 and TRBJ2-7; D is unresolved. CDR3 length: 13 amino acids. The V end was cut by 1 base, the J end by 2 bases, with 6 bases between. Germline V gives CDR1 SGHNT, CDR2 YENEEA. CDR3 coding DNA: TGTGCCAGCAGCTTAGGGGGTCCCTACGAGCAGTACTTC. It yields the protein CASSLGGPYEQYF.

The J gene is TRBJ1-2, the V gene TRBV7-2; TRBD1 agrees at 8 bases. This CDR3 is built from 15 residues. V was clipped by 5 bases and J by 5 bases; unmatched bases: 10. The V gene's germline CDR1 is SGHTA and CDR2 FQGNSA. The CDR3 is CASSPGGRRLYGYTF. In DNA, the CDR3 is TGTGCCAGCAGCCCAGGGGGCCGCCGGTTGTATGGCTACACCTTC.

The rearrangement links TRBV4-2 to TRBJ1-2; maybe TRBD1 (5 bases). The germline CDR1 and CDR2 sequences are LGHNA and YNFKEQ. The germline V and J ends were trimmed by 1 base and 7 bases, with 16 bases remaining between them. The CDR3 runs 15 residues. The CDR3 here is CASSQGGLTGSGYTF. CDR3 in DNA: TGTGCCAGCAGCCAAGGTGGGTTAACAGGCTCTGGCTACACCTTC.

This chain uses TRBV18 with TRBJ1-1; the D gene is possibly TRBD1 (5 bases). The CDR3 extends over 15 amino acids. CDR1 is KGHSH, CDR2 LQKENI, per germline. V was cut by 0 bases and J by 4 bases, with 12 bases left in between. The CDR3 protein is CASSPPRGSGTEAFF. CDR3 DNA: TGTGCCAGCTCACCACCGCGGGGCAGCGGCACTGAAGCTTTCTTT.

The chain recombines TRBV5-5 with TRBJ2-5, with 7 bases identical to TRBD1. V was clipped by 5 bases and J by 6 bases; unmatched bases: 13. Germline assignment: CDR1 SGHKS and CDR2 YYEKEE (reference sequence). The CDR3 has 15 amino acids. The CDR3 sequence: CASSTDGQAVKTQYF. Here the CDR3 DNA reads TGTGCCAGCAGTACCGACGGACAGGCGGTGAAGACCCAGTACTTC.

The J gene is TRBJ1-2, the V gene TRBV2; TRBD1 aligns across 7 bases. Germline CDR1 reads SNHLY; CDR2 reads FYNNEI. The CDR3 loop spans 14 amino acids. The V segment lost 6 bases and the J segment 5 bases; nucleotides outside the gene matches: 9. The CDR3 region is CASSDDRVGYGYTF. CDR3 nucleotides: TGTGCCAGCAGCGATGACAGGGTTGGGTATGGCTACACCTTC.

This clone showed up just once. V gene TRBV19 combines with J gene TRBJ1-5; tentatively, D is TRBD1 (6 bases). V was cut by 1 base and J by 5 bases, with 15 bases left in between. The CDR3 length is 16 residues. Germline V gene lookup returns CDR1 LNHDA and CDR2 SQIVND (reference sequence). CDR3 sequence reads: CASSIARGSGHQPQHF. The CDR3 nucleotides are TGTGCCAGTAGTATAGCCAGGGGCTCAGGGCATCAGCCCCAGCATTTT.